A selection of T cell receptor beta chains follows, all from one sample in a study of T cells in Graves' hyperthyroidism and ophthalmopathy. TCRdb itself ran the multiplex PCR reads through MiXCR, one entry per CDR3 protein. The sample has 750,000 to 950,000 distinct CDR3 sequences, 35% to 45% seen once. Material for sequencing was blood. These receptors originate from a man aged 18 to 29 with Graves' hyperthyroidism. CDR3s include the opening cysteine and the closing phenylalanine or tryptophan. Fields, in order: V gene, clone size, J gene, CDR3 protein. Some rows mark clone size as missing; the rest say once, few, many or name a class of expanded clone.

V gene: TRBV29-1; clone size: many; J gene: TRBJ2-7; CDR3 protein: CSVEVGSVNEQYF
V gene: TRBV7-9; clone size: .; J gene: TRBJ2-7; CDR3 protein: CASSLEYPGQGFREQYF
V gene: TRBV20-1; clone size: many; J gene: TRBJ2-6; CDR3 protein: CSARGRDDSGANVLTF
V gene: TRBV29-1; clone size: many; J gene: TRBJ2-7; CDR3 protein: CSVQGPGARDGGYEQYF
V gene: TRBV19; clone size: many; J gene: TRBJ1-2; CDR3 protein: CASSSGRGIFLDYGYTF
V gene: TRBV7-9; clone size: .; J gene: TRBJ2-7; CDR3 protein: CASSLSTGQYF
V gene: TRBV25-1; clone size: .; J gene: TRBJ1-1; CDR3 protein: CASSEGQSLLIPEAFF
V gene: TRBV20-1; clone size: .; J gene: TRBJ1-1; CDR3 protein: CSASLADLNTEAFF
V gene: TRBV20-1; clone size: few; J gene: TRBJ1-5; CDR3 protein: CSASLQGLSNQPQHF
V gene: TRBV3-1; clone size: few; J gene: TRBJ1-5; CDR3 protein: CASSQGISNQPQHF
V gene: TRBV9; clone size: few; J gene: TRBJ2-5; CDR3 protein: CASSRGNQETQYF
V gene: TRBV10-1; clone size: .; J gene: TRBJ2-7; CDR3 protein: CASSAGQGSVEQYF
V gene: TRBV11-3; clone size: .; J gene: TRBJ1-2; CDR3 protein: CASSLGVRTAIRGYTF
V gene: TRBV29-1; clone size: .; J gene: .; CDR3 protein: CNVEDGTGGETQYF
V gene: TRBV9; clone size: few; J gene: TRBJ2-2; CDR3 protein: CASSVGRKREAGELFF
V gene: TRBV7-3; clone size: .; J gene: TRBJ1-2; CDR3 protein: CASRFSEDSPDLNYGYTF
V gene: TRBV24-1; clone size: many; J gene: TRBJ1-1; CDR3 protein: CATSLEGHTEAFF
V gene: TRBV12-3/TRBV12-4; clone size: few; J gene: TRBJ1-1; CDR3 protein: CASSFYGAGTEAFF
V gene: TRBV5-1; clone size: .; J gene: TRBJ1-5; CDR3 protein: CARTGGAKSNQPQHF
V gene: TRBV7-9; clone size: .; J gene: TRBJ1-4; CDR3 protein: CASSRGPGRTYEKLFF
V gene: TRBV29-1; clone size: many; J gene: TRBJ1-1; CDR3 protein: CSVEDATGGSTEAFF
V gene: TRBV9; clone size: .; J gene: TRBJ1-2; CDR3 protein: CASSARTDSSFYGYTF
V gene: TRBV12-3/TRBV12-4; clone size: .; J gene: TRBJ1-5; CDR3 protein: CASSLWEIRQPQHF
V gene: TRBV29-1; clone size: few; J gene: TRBJ1-2; CDR3 protein: CSVPGTNYGYTF
V gene: TRBV9; clone size: few; J gene: TRBJ2-2; CDR3 protein: CASSASGSPGELFF
V gene: TRBV19; clone size: .; J gene: TRBJ1-1; CDR3 protein: CASSIESSWTEAFF
V gene: TRBV14; clone size: .; J gene: TRBJ2-2; CDR3 protein: CASSRWDSDTGELFF
V gene: TRBV5-1; clone size: .; J gene: TRBJ2-7; CDR3 protein: CASSPSQAESSYEQYF
V gene: TRBV7-9; clone size: many; J gene: TRBJ1-1; CDR3 protein: CASSPDFGTGLAEAFF
V gene: TRBV7-2; clone size: few; J gene: TRBJ2-1; CDR3 protein: CASSLGGTQNEQFF
V gene: TRBV7-9; clone size: many; J gene: TRBJ1-1; CDR3 protein: CASSLGRPGDGAFF
V gene: TRBV25-1; clone size: few; J gene: TRBJ2-7; CDR3 protein: CASGGLASYEQYF
V gene: TRBV7-9; clone size: many; J gene: TRBJ1-5; CDR3 protein: CASSSQGQPQHF
V gene: TRBV14; clone size: many; J gene: TRBJ1-2; CDR3 protein: CASSQDVGVGGYTF
V gene: TRBV29-1; clone size: .; J gene: TRBJ2-5; CDR3 protein: CSVASGQQETQYF
V gene: TRBV5-6; clone size: many; J gene: TRBJ1-5; CDR3 protein: CASSLWGAGNQPQHF
V gene: TRBV28; clone size: many; J gene: TRBJ1-5; CDR3 protein: CASSLSQPQHF
V gene: TRBV15; clone size: .; J gene: TRBJ2-2; CDR3 protein: CATSLARAGELFF
V gene: TRBV13; clone size: .; J gene: TRBJ2-5; CDR3 protein: CASSTRTGGSETQYF
V gene: TRBV12-3/TRBV12-4; clone size: .; J gene: TRBJ1-1; CDR3 protein: CASQSSASFEAFF
V gene: TRBV12-3/TRBV12-4; clone size: .; J gene: TRBJ1-2; CDR3 protein: CASSAGNSLYGYTF
V gene: TRBV15; clone size: .; J gene: TRBJ2-2; CDR3 protein: CATSSTGLFTGELFF
V gene: TRBV29-1; clone size: .; J gene: TRBJ2-2; CDR3 protein: CSVQGNTGELFF
V gene: TRBV7-2; clone size: .; J gene: TRBJ2-7; CDR3 protein: CASSRGTTTLEQYF
V gene: TRBV20-1; clone size: many; J gene: TRBJ2-6; CDR3 protein: CSASPQGVGSGANVLTF
V gene: TRBV9; clone size: .; J gene: TRBJ2-5; CDR3 protein: CASSERDGESGETQYF
V gene: TRBV19; clone size: few; J gene: TRBJ1-4; CDR3 protein: CASSRGQGYEKLFF
V gene: TRBV12-3/TRBV12-4; clone size: .; J gene: TRBJ1-2; CDR3 protein: CASSPGLGGYTF
V gene: TRBV5-1; clone size: once; J gene: TRBJ1-3; CDR3 protein: CASSPGQGGLNTIYF
V gene: TRBV2; clone size: many; J gene: TRBJ1-5; CDR3 protein: CASRQGDWGNQPQHF
V gene: TRBV29-1; clone size: .; J gene: TRBJ1-2; CDR3 protein: CSVPDGDGGYTF
V gene: TRBV6-1; clone size: .; J gene: TRBJ1-1; CDR3 protein: CASSEGWGWNTEAFF
V gene: TRBV5-4; clone size: .; J gene: TRBJ2-7; CDR3 protein: CASSLEGPIEQYF